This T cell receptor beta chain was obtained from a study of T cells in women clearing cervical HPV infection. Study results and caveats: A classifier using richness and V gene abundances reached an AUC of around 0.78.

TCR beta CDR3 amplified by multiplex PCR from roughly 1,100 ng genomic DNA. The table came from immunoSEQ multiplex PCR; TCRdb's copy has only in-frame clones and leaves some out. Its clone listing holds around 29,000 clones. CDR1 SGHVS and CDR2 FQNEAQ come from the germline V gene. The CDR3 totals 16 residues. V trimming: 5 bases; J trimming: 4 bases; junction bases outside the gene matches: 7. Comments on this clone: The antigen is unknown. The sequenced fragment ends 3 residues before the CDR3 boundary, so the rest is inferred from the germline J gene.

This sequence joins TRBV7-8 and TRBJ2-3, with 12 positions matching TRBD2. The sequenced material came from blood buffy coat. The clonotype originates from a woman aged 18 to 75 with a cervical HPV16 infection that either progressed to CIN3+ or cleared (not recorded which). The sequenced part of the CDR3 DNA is TGTGCCAGCAGCCTAAGACTAGCGGGAGTTGCAGATACG. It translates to CASSLRLAGVADT. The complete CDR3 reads CASSLRLAGVADTQYF.